What follows describes a single T cell receptor beta chain. This record belongs to a study of blood T cell repertoires in COVID-19. As for the study in general: The United States, Italy and Spain provided the acute and convalescent COVID-19 samples. T cells, B-cell-depleted T cells, or PBMCs provided the cDNA or gDNA that served as material.

V dropped 8 bases and J dropped 4 bases, with 20 bases sitting between them. Germline V gene data show CDR1 as LNHDA and CDR2 as SQIVND (reference sequence). This CDR3 comprises 16 residues. In the study's own analysis: How many nucleated cells were present was estimated from reference gene primer amplification. Produced via immunoSEQ multiplex PCR; TCRdb's table is partial and in-frame only. From that table come the V and J calls and clone size; the DNA was used to work out D and trimming. The sample yields fewer than 300,000 clones, roughly 86% seen once. Sample: peripheral blood. This chain connects TRBV19 to TRBJ2-2; D possibly corresponds to TRBD1 (6 bases). This receptor was obtained from a man younger than 35 with active or convalescent COVID-19. The CDR3 DNA follows: TGTGCCAGTCGTACAGGGATTGGTACGGGCACCGGGGAGCTGTTTTTT. Amino acid sequence: CASRTGIGTGTGELFF.